This TCR beta chain was profiled in a study of cytomegalovirus exposure and HLA in healthy donors. Clones were sequenced by immunoSEQ multiplex PCR, and TCRdb holds only the in-frame ones, with some missing. The repertoire holds 100,000 or so clones, about 88% seen once, with roughly 4.2% in the top ten. V shed 4 bases, J shed 0 bases, and the junction held 7 bases outside the gene matches. CDR1 and CDR2 (germline): SGHVS, FNYEAQ. This CDR3 has 18 amino acids. This clone has a single count. The clonotype was recovered from a woman aged 18-29 years in good health and CMV-seropositive. Sequenced input: PBMCs. The rearrangement joins TRBV7-6 to TRBJ2-1; 12 nucleotides match TRBD2. CDR3 sequence: CASSSGTSGRSSYNEQFF. In DNA form, the CDR3 reads TGTGCCAGCAGCTCCGGGACTAGCGGGCGGAGCTCCTACAATGAGCAGTTCTTC.